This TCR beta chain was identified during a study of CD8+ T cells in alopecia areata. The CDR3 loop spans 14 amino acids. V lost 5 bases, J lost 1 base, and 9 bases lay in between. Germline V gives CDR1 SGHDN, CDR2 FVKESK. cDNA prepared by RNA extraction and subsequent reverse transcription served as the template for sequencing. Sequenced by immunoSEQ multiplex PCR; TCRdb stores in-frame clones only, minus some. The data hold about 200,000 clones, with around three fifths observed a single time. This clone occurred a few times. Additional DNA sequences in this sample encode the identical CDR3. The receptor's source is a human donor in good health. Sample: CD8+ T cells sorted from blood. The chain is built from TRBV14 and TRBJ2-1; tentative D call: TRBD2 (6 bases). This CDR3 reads CASSSGTSYNEQFF. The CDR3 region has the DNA TGTGCCAGCAGCTCCGGGACTTCCTACAATGAGCAGTTCTTC.